This is a list of T cell receptor beta chains from one sample in a study of cytomegalovirus exposure and HLA in healthy donors. Data came from immunoSEQ multiplex PCR; TCRdb stores just in-frame clones and leaves some out. Here the sample spans 150,000 to 200,000 clones, around 80% being singletons. The specimen sequenced was PBMCs. These receptors were collected from a woman in her 40s in good health and CMV-seronegative. Both conserved end residues are part of each CDR3. D genes are given only for firm matches. Size values are once, few and many counts, or a class for expanded clones, and some rows have none.

j_call,d_call,v_call,clone_size,cdr3_nt,cdr3_aa
TRBJ2-1,NA,TRBV9,few,TGTGCCAGCAGCGTAGACGGGAGCATCGGGAATGAGCAGTTCTTC,CASSVDGSIGNEQFF
TRBJ2-1,TRBD2,TRBV19,NA,TGTGCCAGTAGTATGGGTAGCGGGAGGGCCTATAATGAGCAGTTCTTC,CASSMGSGRAYNEQFF
TRBJ2-2,TRBD2,TRBV9,NA,TGTGCCAGCAGCGTAAGGGGACTAGCGGGAGAGGGCACGGGCACCGGGGAGCTGTTTTTT,CASSVRGLAGEGTGTGELFF
TRBJ1-2,NA,TRBV6-1,NA,TGTGCCAGCAGTGAAGCAAGGGAGATCTATGGCTACACCTTC,CASSEAREIYGYTF
TRBJ2-1,TRBD2,TRBV9,NA,TGTGCCAGCAGCGTAGGACGTAGAACTAGCGGATCCTACAATGAGCAGTTCTTC,CASSVGRRTSGSYNEQFF
TRBJ2-7,TRBD1,TRBV5-6,few,TGTGCCAGCAGCTTGGGACAGGGTCTGAGGGAGCAGTACTTC,CASSLGQGLREQYF
TRBJ1-1,TRBD1,TRBV19,NA,TGTGCCAGTAGTATAGGTGGGACAGGGGTTACTTACACTGAAGCTTTCTTT,CASSIGGTGVTYTEAFF
TRBJ2-3,NA,TRBV7-2,NA,TGTGCCAGCAGCACTTACTCTAACCCATATACGCAGTATTTT,CASSTYSNPYTQYF
TRBJ2-3,NA,TRBV5-1,once,TGCGCCAGCAGCTTGGGGGGAGAGGCAGATACGCAGTATTTT,CASSLGGEADTQYF
TRBJ1-5,TRBD1,TRBV9,NA,TGTGCCAGCAGCCCTACCGCCGGACAGGGGGGCAATCAGCCCCAGCATTTT,CASSPTAGQGGNQPQHF
TRBJ2-3,TRBD1,TRBV4-1,NA,TGCGCCAGCAGCTCGCAGGGGGCCTACACAGATACGCAGTATTTT,CASSSQGAYTDTQYF
TRBJ1-1,TRBD1,TRBV9,NA,TGTGCCAGCAGCGTAGCGGAGGGGGCAGCTTTCTTT,CASSVAEGAAFF
TRBJ1-4,NA,TRBV7-2,NA,TGTGCCAGCAGCTTAGAAGCCAGGGGTTTTAATGAAAAACTGTTTTTT,CASSLEARGFNEKLFF
TRBJ2-1,NA,TRBV7-2,NA,TGTGCCAGCAGCTTATCGCGGGGGCTAGAAGGTGAGCAGTTCTTC,CASSLSRGLEGEQFF